The source of this TCR beta chain is a study of blood T cell repertoires in COVID-19. Study-level information: The analysed material was cDNA or gDNA that came from T cells, B-cell-depleted T cells, or PBMCs.

The assay was immunoSEQ multiplex PCR, and TCRdb's table has in-frame clones only and misses some. This sample has 160,000 or so clones; around 76% occur once, and the top ten carry roughly 9%. The count of this clone is one. V was pared by 8 bases and J by 4 bases, with 7 bases between. CDR1 and CDR2 (germline): KGHDR, SFDVKD. The CDR3 consists of 11 residues. The chain uses TRBV24-1 and TRBJ1-1, with D uncertain. Specimen: peripheral blood. The TCR comes from a woman aged 70-85 years with acute or convalescent COVID-19. For the CDR3, the DNA is TGTGCCACCACCTATGGCACTGAAGCTTTCTTT. It yields the protein CATTYGTEAFF.